The subject of this entry is one TCR beta chain. Trimming removed 7 bases at V and 4 bases at J, with 16 bases between. This CDR3 has 13 amino acids. CDR1 and CDR2 from the germline V gene are SQVTM and ANQGSEA. Clones were sequenced by immunoSEQ multiplex PCR, and TCRdb holds only the in-frame ones, with some missing. This table has 75,000 to 85,000 clones, around 88% appearing once. This entry comes from a study of blood T cell repertoires in COVID-19. Sequencing input: peripheral blood. This chain joins TRBV29-1 and TRBJ1-2; the D gene is possibly TRBD1 (6 bases). The origin of this receptor is a human donor in a cohort sampled during active COVID-19. The DNA of the CDR3 is TGCAGCGCTTGGGGAGGGGGGACCTATGGCTACACCTTC. Protein: CSAWGGGTYGYTF.